This entry lists 30 T cell receptor beta chains sequenced from one sample in a study of blood T cell repertoires in COVID-19. Measured with immunoSEQ multiplex PCR; TCRdb has only the in-frame clones, and not every one. The sample has tens of thousands of clones, 88% seen once. Material for sequencing was peripheral blood. The receptor set was obtained from a man between 65 and 85 years old with acute or convalescent COVID-19.

This rearrangement joins TRBV6-5 to TRBJ1-1; 7 positions match TRBD1. V gave up 3 bases and J gave up 5 bases; unmatched junction bases: 3. Germline CDR1 MNHEY, CDR2 SVGAGI. There are 13 residues in the CDR3. In DNA, the CDR3 is TGTGCCAGCAGTTATGGGGACAGTACTGAAGCTTTCTTT. It codes for CASSYGDSTEAFF.

The V call is TRBV2, the J call TRBJ2-5; TRBD1 aligns across 10 bases. This CDR3 has 14 residues. V lost 6 bases, J lost 2 bases, and 3 bases stayed unmatched. Per germline, CDR1 SNHLY and CDR2 FYNNEI. The CDR3 spells CASRRTGGQETQYF. The CDR3 DNA follows: TGTGCCAGCAGGCGGACAGGGGGACAAGAGACCCAGTACTTC.

This clone was detected only a few times. The chain joins TRBV7-8 to TRBJ1-1; TRBD1 aligns across 7 bases. V trimming: 5 bases; J trimming: 1 base; junction bases outside the gene matches: 10. Looked up from germline, CDR1 is SGHVS and CDR2 is FQNEAQ. The CDR3 extends over 16 amino acids. CDR3 sequence: CASSPGTVGPNTEAFF. The CDR3 coding sequence is TGTGCCAGCAGCCCCGGGACAGTCGGCCCGAACACTGAAGCTTTCTTT.

The CDR3 spells CASRGRGSQYF. The CDR3 DNA reads TGTGCCAGCAGAGGAAGGGGGTCGCAGTATTTT. The J gene is TRBJ2-3, the V gene TRBV11-2, with D perhaps matching TRBD1 (6 bases). Germline V gene lookup returns CDR1 SGHAT and CDR2 FQNNGV. V lost 6 bases and J lost 10, with 11 bases in between. The CDR3 covers 11 residues. The full variable domain, with the rest looked up from reference TRBV11-2 and TRBJ2-3, is EAGVAQSPRYKIIEKRQSVAFWCNPISGHATLYWYQQILGQGPKLLIQFQNNGVVDDSQLPKDRFSAERLKGVDSTLKIQPAKLEDSAVYLCASRGRGSQYFGPGTRLTVL.

This clone is a singleton in its sample. The J gene is TRBJ2-5, the V gene TRBV7-2; D may be TRBD1 (6 bases). V was trimmed by 5 bases and J by 9 bases, leaving 19 bases between them. Germline V CDR1 and CDR2: SGHTA, FQGNSA. The length of the CDR3 is 14 residues. The CDR3 region is CASSNSGTQRAQYF. The CDR3 region has the DNA TGTGCCAGCAGCAACTCCGGGACACAGAGGGCCCAGTACTTC.

The chain recombines TRBV12-3 or TRBV12-4 with TRBJ1-5, with no clear D. This CDR3 comprises 13 residues. V lost 5 bases and J 1 base, leaving 6 bases between the germline ends. The CDR3 sequence: CASSQASNQPQHF. In DNA form, the CDR3 reads TGTGCCAGCAGTCAGGCGAGCAATCAGCCCCAGCATTTT.

The table lists this clone with a count of one. J is TRBJ2-1 and V is TRBV5-1; 10 bases fit TRBD2. Germline-derived CDR1 and CDR2 are SGHRS and YFSETQ. The V segment lost 1 base and the J segment 7 bases; nucleotides outside the gene matches: 11. The CDR3 runs 17 residues. The CDR3 DNA reads TGCGCCAGCAGCTTGAAGCCCCCGGGACTAGCGAAGAATGAGCAGTTCTTC. This gives the protein CASSLKPPGLAKNEQFF.

DNA of the CDR3: TGTGCCAGCAGCCCAACTGGGAGTTTATTCACAGATACGCAGTATTTT. Amino acid sequence: CASSPTGSLFTDTQYF. V is TRBV14 and J is TRBJ2-3; TRBD2 is a possible D gene (5 bases). The CDR3 covers 16 residues. The germline gives CDR1 SGHDN, CDR2 FVKESK. Trimming cost V 4 bases and J 2 bases, with 16 bases left between them. Complete variable domain (other parts from reference TRBV14 and TRBJ2-3): EAGVTQFPSHSVIEKGQTVTLRCDPISGHDNLYWYRRVMGKEIKFLLHFVKESKQDESGMPNNRFLAERTGGTYSTLKVQPAELEDSGVYFCASSPTGSLFTDTQYFGPGTRLTVL.

This clone has only one observation. The V gene is TRBV6-5, the J gene TRBJ2-1, with TRBD2 as a possible D gene (6 bases). Trimming took 2 bases from V and 0 from J, leaving 8 bases between them. CDR3 size: 15 residues. Per the germline V gene, CDR1 is MNHEY and CDR2 is SVGAGI. CDR3: CASSYGGSSYNEQFF. In DNA form, the CDR3 reads TGTGCCAGCAGTTACGGGGGGAGCTCCTACAATGAGCAGTTCTTC.

This clone was seen once. The chain has TRBV2 and TRBJ2-7; no clear D gene. The CDR3 is 13 residues long. The V gene lost 3 bases and the J gene lost 3 bases, with 9 bases spanning the gap. Germline loops: CDR1 SNHLY, CDR2 FYNNEI. The CDR3 spells CASSDRFGYEQYF. DNA of the CDR3: TGTGCCAGCAGTGACCGGTTCGGCTACGAGCAGTACTTC.

The chain couples TRBV30 to TRBJ2-7, with TRBD2 identical over 7 bases. CDR1 and CDR2 (germline): GTSNPN, SVGIG (reference sequence). The CDR3 has 13 residues. V shed 0 bases, J shed 4 bases, and the junction held 3 bases outside the gene matches. In nucleotides, the CDR3 is TGTGCCTGGAGTGTAGAGGGAGGGTACGAGCAGTACTTC. This gives the protein CAWSVEGGYEQYF.

V is TRBV19 and J is TRBJ1-1; 9 bases align to TRBD1. This CDR3 is built from 14 residues. Germline CDR1 is LNHDA and CDR2 is SQIVND (reference sequence). Trimming cost V 3 bases and J 4 bases; bases outside gene matches: 3. The CDR3 DNA follows: TGTGCCAGTAGTATGACAGGGGGAGTCACTGAAGCTTTCTTT. Protein sequence: CASSMTGGVTEAFF.

The chain recombines TRBV28 with TRBJ1-5; 7 bases agree with TRBD1. After removal of 7 bases from V and 3 bases from J, the junction contained 6 bases not matched to a gene. CDR3 length equals 14 residues. CDR1 is MDHEN, CDR2 SYDVKM, per germline. For the CDR3, the DNA is TGTGCCAGCACCCAACAGGGGTTCAATCAGCCCCAGCATTTT. It translates to CASTQQGFNQPQHF.

V is TRBV4-1 and J is TRBJ2-7; tentatively, D is TRBD2 (5 bases). The CDR3 totals 13 residues. CDR1 and CDR2 (germline): MGHRA, YSYEKL. V gave up 4 bases and J gave up 1 base, with 8 bases separating them. CDR3: CASSRGPSYEQYF. The CDR3 nucleotides are TGCGCCAGCAGCCGAGGGCCGTCCTACGAGCAGTACTTC.

The chain employs TRBV19 and TRBJ1-2; 11 bases align to TRBD1. Trimming cost V 8 bases and J 4 bases; bases outside gene matches: 12. CDR3 size: 16 residues. CDR1 is LNHDA and CDR2 is SQIVND in the germline V gene (reference sequence). CDR3 nucleotides: TGTGCCAGTCTTAGGACAGGGGGCTTAAGAAGCTATGGCTACACCTTC. It yields the protein CASLRTGGLRSYGYTF.

This rearrangement joins TRBV19 to TRBJ2-7; D is unclear. V lost 3 bases and J lost 0, with 12 bases in between. CDR3 size: 15 residues. Germline CDR1 is LNHDA and CDR2 is SQIVND (reference sequence). Here the CDR3 DNA reads TGTGCCAGTAGTATGGGCCAGGTGAGCTCCTACGAGCAGTACTTC. Its translation: CASSMGQVSSYEQYF.

The rearrangement joins TRBV5-1 to TRBJ2-3; 11 nucleotides agree with TRBD2. Germline CDR1 reads SGHRS; CDR2 reads YFSETQ. The CDR3 spans 16 residues. Trimming at V came to 0 bases and at J to 3 bases, leaving 3 bases not matched to a gene. The CDR3: CASSLGTSGGTDTQYF. The CDR3 nucleotides are TGCGCCAGCAGCTTGGGTACTAGCGGGGGTACAGATACGCAGTATTTT.

The genes are TRBV10-3 and TRBJ1-5, with TRBD1 matching 7 bases. V dropped 0 bases and J dropped 9; count of bases not matched to a gene: 8. The germline CDR1 and CDR2 sequences are ENHRY and SYGVKD. This CDR3 is 15 amino acids long. The DNA for the CDR3 is TGTGCCATCAGTGAGTCTGCAGGGGGATCCTGGCCCCAGCATTTT. Protein sequence: CAISESAGGSWPQHF.

The CDR3 sequence is CASSRRLAGGPSPIPAGELFF. The CDR3 coding sequence is TGTGCCAGCAGCCGGCGACTAGCGGGGGGCCCATCCCCAATTCCCGCCGGGGAGCTGTTTTTT. The chain employs TRBV9 and TRBJ2-2, with TRBD2 matching 13 bases. CDR3 size: 21 residues. The junction had 21 bases not matched to a gene; V was cut back by 4 bases and J by 6 bases. CDR1 SGDLS and CDR2 YYNGEE come from the germline V gene.

The chain has TRBV27 and TRBJ2-7; D is uncertain. Trimming cost V 8 bases and J 0 bases, with 8 bases left between them. Germline-derived CDR1 and CDR2 are MNHEY and SMNVEV (reference sequence). The length of the CDR3 is 12 residues. The CDR3 spells CASFSSSYEQYF. The CDR3 region has the DNA TGTGCCAGCTTTTCGAGCTCCTACGAGCAGTACTTC.

The V gene is TRBV30, the J gene TRBJ1-5; a possible D gene is TRBD1 (6 bases). CDR3 length equals 14 residues. Between the trimmed V and J ends, which lost 2 bases and 6 bases, there was a span of 14 bases. The germline V gene has CDR1 GTSNPN and CDR2 SVGIG (reference sequence). The CDR3 reads CAWSLYTGFQPQHF. For the CDR3, the DNA is TGTGCCTGGAGTCTCTATACAGGGTTTCAGCCCCAGCATTTT.

This clone turned up a few times. This chain's CDR3 is CASSPGLGTYEQYF. CDR3 nucleotides: TGTGCCAGCTCACCAGGGCTCGGGACCTACGAGCAGTACTTC. The chain links TRBV18 to TRBJ2-7, with D possibly TRBD2 on 5 matching bases. This CDR3 spans 14 amino acids. V lost 2 bases, J lost 2 bases, and 10 bases lay in between. Germline CDR1 KGHSH, CDR2 LQKENI.

The chain links TRBV4-3 to TRBJ1-2; a weak D match, TRBD1 (6 bases). The germline gives CDR1 LGHNA, CDR2 YSLEER. Trimming removed 4 bases at V and 5 bases at J, with 8 bases between. The CDR3 is 12 amino acids. CDR3 region: CASSPDRYGYTF. In nucleotides, the CDR3 is TGCGCCAGCAGCCCGGACAGATATGGCTACACCTTC.

This chain uses TRBV28 with TRBJ2-1; 8 bases map to TRBD2. Germline trimming cut 3 bases from V and 4 bases from J; bases unmatched to any gene: 14. The CDR3 contains 18 residues. The germline V gene has CDR1 MDHEN and CDR2 SYDVKM. The DNA for the CDR3 is TGTGCCAGCAGTTTTCCCCGAGGGCTAGCGGGCCGATACAATGAGCAGTTCTTC. Translated: CASSFPRGLAGRYNEQFF.

The chain is built from TRBV7-9 and TRBJ1-6; no clear D. Germline assignment: CDR1 SEHNR and CDR2 FQNEAQ (reference sequence). Trimming took off 0 bases at V and 4 bases at J, with 10 bases between the two ends. The CDR3 is 16 amino acids. CDR3 in amino acids: CASSLATGVYNSPLHF. CDR3 DNA sequence: TGTGCCAGCAGCTTAGCCACCGGGGTATATAATTCACCCCTCCACTTT. Based on the CDR3 plus reference TRBV7-9 and TRBJ1-6, the full variable domain is DTGVSQNPRHKITKRGQNVTFRCDPISEHNRLYWYRQTLGQGPEFLTYFQNEAQLEKSRLLSDRFSAERPKGSFSTLEIQRTEQGDSAMYLCASSLATGVYNSPLHFGNGTRLTVT.

The chain is built from TRBV6-6 and TRBJ1-6, with 7 bases fitting TRBD1. The length of the CDR3 is 16 residues. The ends lost 0 bases at V and 7 bases at J; junction bases unmatched: 6. Looked up from germline, CDR1 is MNHNY and CDR2 is SVGAGI (reference sequence). Here the CDR3 DNA reads TGTGCCAGCAGTTACTCGGGGACAGTCGGGAATTCACCCCTCCACTTT. Protein product: CASSYSGTVGNSPLHF.

CDR3 residues: CASSRPEVNTQYF. The CDR3 region has the DNA TGTGCCAGCAGCCGGCCGGAGGTCAATACGCAGTATTTT. The chain uses TRBV5-4 and TRBJ2-3; D is perhaps TRBD2 (5 bases). The CDR3 spans 13 residues. Germline V gene data show CDR1 as SGHNT and CDR2 as YYREEE (reference sequence). V was cut by 4 bases and J by 7 bases, with 13 bases left in between.

The rearrangement uses TRBV27 and TRBJ2-5; 14 nucleotides match TRBD2. The junction had 10 bases not matched to a gene; V was cut back by 5 bases and J by 5 bases. Germline V gives CDR1 MNHEY, CDR2 SMNVEV (reference sequence). This CDR3 is 17 amino acids long. The CDR3 region has the DNA TGTGCCAGCAGTCCTGGGACTAGCGGGGGCTGGGGGGAGACCCAGTACTTC. Its protein is CASSPGTSGGWGETQYF.

The J gene is TRBJ1-3, the V gene TRBV28; 10 bases are shared with TRBD1. The trim removed 6 bases at V and 4 bases at J, leaving 6 bases unmatched. Germline V CDR1 and CDR2: MDHEN, SYDVKM. This CDR3 has 15 amino acids. DNA of the CDR3: TGTGCCAGCAGCCCGGACAGGGGGGTCGGAAACACCATATATTTT. Translating gives CASSPDRGVGNTIYF.

This sequence joins TRBV30 and TRBJ2-7; TRBD1 matches at 8 bases. CDR3 size: 13 residues. The V gene end was trimmed by 2 bases and the J gene end by 6 bases; junction bases not matched to a gene: 6. Germline assignment: CDR1 GTSNPN and CDR2 SVGIG (reference sequence). The CDR3 DNA reads TGTGCCTGGAGTATAAGGACAGGGAGCGAGCAGTACTTC. It specifies CAWSIRTGSEQYF.